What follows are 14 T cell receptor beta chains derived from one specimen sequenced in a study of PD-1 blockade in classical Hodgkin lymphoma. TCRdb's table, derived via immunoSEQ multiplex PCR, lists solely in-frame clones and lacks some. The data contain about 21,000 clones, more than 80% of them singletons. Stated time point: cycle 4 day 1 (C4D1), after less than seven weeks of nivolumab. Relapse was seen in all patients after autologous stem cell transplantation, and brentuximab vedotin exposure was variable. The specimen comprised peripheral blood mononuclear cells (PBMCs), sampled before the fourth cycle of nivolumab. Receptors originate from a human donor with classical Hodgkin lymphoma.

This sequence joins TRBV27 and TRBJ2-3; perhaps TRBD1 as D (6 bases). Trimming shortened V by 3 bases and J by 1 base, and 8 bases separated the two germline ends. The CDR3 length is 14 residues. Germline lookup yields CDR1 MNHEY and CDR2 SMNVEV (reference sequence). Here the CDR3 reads CASSFTGRTDTQYF. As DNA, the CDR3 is TGTGCCAGCAGTTTCACAGGGCGCACAGATACGCAGTATTTT.

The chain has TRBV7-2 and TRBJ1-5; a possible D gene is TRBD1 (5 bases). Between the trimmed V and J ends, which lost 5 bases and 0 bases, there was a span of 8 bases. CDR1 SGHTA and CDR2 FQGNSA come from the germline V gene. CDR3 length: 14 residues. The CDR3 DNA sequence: TGTGCCAGCAGCCTGACAGATAGCAATCAGCCCCAGCATTTT. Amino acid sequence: CASSLTDSNQPQHF. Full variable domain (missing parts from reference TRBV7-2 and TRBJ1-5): GAGVSQSPSNKVTEKGKDVELRCDPISGHTALYWYRQSLGQGLEFLIYFQGNSAPDKSGLPSDRFSAERTGGSVSTLTIQRTQQEDSAVYLCASSLTDSNQPQHFGDGTRLSIL.

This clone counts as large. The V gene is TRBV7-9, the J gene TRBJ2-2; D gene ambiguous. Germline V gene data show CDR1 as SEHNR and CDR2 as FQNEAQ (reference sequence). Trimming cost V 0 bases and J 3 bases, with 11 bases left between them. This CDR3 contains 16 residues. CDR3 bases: TGTGCCAGCAGCTTAGCTGTAAGCTCGTACACCGGGGAGCTGTTTTTT. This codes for CASSLAVSSYTGELFF.

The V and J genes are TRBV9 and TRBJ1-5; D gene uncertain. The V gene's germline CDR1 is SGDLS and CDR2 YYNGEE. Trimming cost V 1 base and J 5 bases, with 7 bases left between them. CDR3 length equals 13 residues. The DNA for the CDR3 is TGTGCCAGCAGCGTAAGCGAATATCAGCCCCAGCATTTT. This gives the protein CASSVSEYQPQHF.

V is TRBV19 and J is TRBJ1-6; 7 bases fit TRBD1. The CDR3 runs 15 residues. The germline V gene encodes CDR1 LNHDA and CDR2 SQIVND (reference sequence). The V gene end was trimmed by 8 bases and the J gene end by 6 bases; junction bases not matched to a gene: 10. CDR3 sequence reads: CASGDSSVLNSPLHF. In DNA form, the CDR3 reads TGTGCCAGTGGGGACAGTTCCGTTCTTAATTCACCCCTCCACTTT. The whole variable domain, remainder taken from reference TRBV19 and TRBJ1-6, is DGGITQSPKYLFRKEGQNVTLSCEQNLNHDAMYWYRQDPGQGLRLIYYSQIVNDFQKGDIAEGYSVSREKKESFPLTVTSAQKNPTAFYLCASGDSSVLNSPLHFGNGTRLTVT.

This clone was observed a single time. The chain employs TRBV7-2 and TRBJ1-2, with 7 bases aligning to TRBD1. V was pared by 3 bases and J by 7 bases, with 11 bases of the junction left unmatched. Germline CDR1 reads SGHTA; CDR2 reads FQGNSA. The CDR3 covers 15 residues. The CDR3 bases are TGTGCCAGCAGCTTTAAATTGGCGCAGGGGGGTGGCTACACCTTC. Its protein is CASSFKLAQGGGYTF.

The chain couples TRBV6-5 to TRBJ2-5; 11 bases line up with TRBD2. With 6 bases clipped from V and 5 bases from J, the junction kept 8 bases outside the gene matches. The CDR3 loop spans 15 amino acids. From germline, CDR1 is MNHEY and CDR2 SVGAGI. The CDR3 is CASSLTSGEVETQYF. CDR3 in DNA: TGTGCCAGCAGCCTGACTAGCGGGGAGGTTGAGACCCAGTACTTC.

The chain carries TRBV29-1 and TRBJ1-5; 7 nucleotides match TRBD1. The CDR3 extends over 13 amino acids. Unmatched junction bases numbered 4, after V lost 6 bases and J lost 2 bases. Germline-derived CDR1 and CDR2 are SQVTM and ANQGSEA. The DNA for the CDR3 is TGCAGCGTGGCCGGACAGGGCAATCAGCCCCAGCATTTT. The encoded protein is CSVAGQGNQPQHF.

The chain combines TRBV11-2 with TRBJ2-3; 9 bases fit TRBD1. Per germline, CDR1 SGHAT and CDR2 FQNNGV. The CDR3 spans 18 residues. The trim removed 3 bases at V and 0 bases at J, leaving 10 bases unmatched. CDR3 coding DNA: TGTGCCAGCAGCTTGGACAGGGGTGGGAGTTCCAGCACAGATACGCAGTATTTT. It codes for CASSLDRGGSSSTDTQYF.

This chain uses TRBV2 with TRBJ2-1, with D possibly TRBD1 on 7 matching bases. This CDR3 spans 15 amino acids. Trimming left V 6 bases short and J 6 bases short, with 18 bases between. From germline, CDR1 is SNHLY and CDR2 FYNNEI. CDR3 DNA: TGTGCCAGCAGCGCGGGGACAGCCCGGGCCAATGAGCAGTTCTTC. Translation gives CASSAGTARANEQFF. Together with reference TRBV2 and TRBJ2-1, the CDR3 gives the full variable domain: EPEVTQTPSHQVTQMGQEVILRCVPISNHLYFYWYRQILGQKVEFLVSFYNNEISEKSEIFDDQFSVERPDGSNFTLKIRSTKLEDSAMYFCASSAGTARANEQFFGPGTRLTVL.

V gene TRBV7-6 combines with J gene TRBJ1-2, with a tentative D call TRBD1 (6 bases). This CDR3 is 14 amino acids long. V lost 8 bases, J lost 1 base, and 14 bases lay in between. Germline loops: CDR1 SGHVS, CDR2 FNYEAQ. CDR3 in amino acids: CASGNGQLNYGYTF. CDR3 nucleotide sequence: TGTGCCAGCGGGAACGGACAGCTTAACTATGGCTACACCTTC.

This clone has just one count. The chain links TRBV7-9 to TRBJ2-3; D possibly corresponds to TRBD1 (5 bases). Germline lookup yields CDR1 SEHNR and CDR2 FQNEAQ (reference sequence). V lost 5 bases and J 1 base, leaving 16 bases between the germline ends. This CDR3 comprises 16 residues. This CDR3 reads CASSVLRVLGTDTQYF. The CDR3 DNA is TGTGCCAGCAGCGTGCTCAGGGTACTTGGCACAGATACGCAGTATTTT.

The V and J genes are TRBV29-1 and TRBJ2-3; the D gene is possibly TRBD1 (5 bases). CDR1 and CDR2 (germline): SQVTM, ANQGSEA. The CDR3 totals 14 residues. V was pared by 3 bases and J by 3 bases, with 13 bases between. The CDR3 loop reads CSVEWGAGTDTQYF. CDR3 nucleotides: TGCAGCGTTGAGTGGGGCGCTGGTACAGATACGCAGTATTTT.

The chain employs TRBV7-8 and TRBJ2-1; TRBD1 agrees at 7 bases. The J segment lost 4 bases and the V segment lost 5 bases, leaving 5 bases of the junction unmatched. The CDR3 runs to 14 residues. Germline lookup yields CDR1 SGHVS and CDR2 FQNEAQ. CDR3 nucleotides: TGTGCCAGCAGCCCCGGGACAGCTTACAATGAGCAGTTCTTC. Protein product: CASSPGTAYNEQFF. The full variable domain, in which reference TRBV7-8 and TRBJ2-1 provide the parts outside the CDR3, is GAGVSQSPRYKVAKRGQDVALRCDPISGHVSLFWYQQALGQGPEFLTYFQNEAQLDKSGLPSDRFFAERPEGSVSTLKIQRTQQEDSAVYLCASSPGTAYNEQFFGPGTRLTVL.